Detailed here is one T cell receptor (beta chain). Its antigen is unidentified. Assay execution took place at the deep level. Clones were sequenced by immunoSEQ multiplex PCR, and TCRdb holds only the in-frame ones, with some missing. The sample gives more than 1,200,000 clones, around 98.5% of which show up once; approximately 0.4% is in the top ten. This specimen comes from a study of shared clonotypes between healthy human individuals. Study in general: A donor's plate count was three for CD4 naive and three for CD4 memory; CD8 naive had two and CD8 memory one.

Whole-study findings and limits: Of the naive CD4 clonotypes, around 4.7% were shared across a handful of donors. Lower generation probabilities were found for non-shared clonotypes than for those shared by all four donors.

V lost 4 bases and J lost 1, with 8 bases in between. This CDR3 region has 13 residues. Per the germline V gene, CDR1 is MDHEN and CDR2 is SYDVKM. This TCR derives from a man aged 25 to 45 in good health. The specimen was naive CD4+ T cells sorted from blood. Regarding subset: CD45RA+ positively selected. The chain combines TRBV28 with TRBJ2-7; D not certain. The CDR3 DNA is TGTGCCAGCAGTTCTACCCTTTCCTACGAGCAGTACTTC. Translating gives CASSSTLSYEQYF.